The 24 T cell receptor beta chains below all came from one sample that was sequenced in a study of shared clonotypes between healthy human individuals. Sequencing used immunoSEQ multiplex PCR; TCRdb keeps in-frame clones, though not all of them. The repertoire includes just over 2,000,000 clones, roughly 95% of them detected once, and around 1.1% sits in the top ten. Naivety among CD8 cells was defined by CD45RO negativity and positive CCR7 selection, thereby excluding terminally differentiated effector memory CD45RA+ cells. The material sequenced was naive CD8+ T cells sorted from blood. These receptors all stem from a man younger than 30 in good health.

The V call is TRBV10-3, the J call TRBJ1-1, with D possibly TRBD1 on 5 matching bases. Germline CDR1 is ENHRY and CDR2 is SYGVKD. The CDR3 has 12 residues. V lost 5 bases and J 7 bases, leaving 11 bases between the germline ends. The CDR3 coding sequence is TGTGCCATCAGTCAGGGCGTGGTTGAAGCTTTCTTT. The encoded protein is CAISQGVVEAFF.

The chain joins TRBV28 to TRBJ2-7, with D possibly matching TRBD1 (6 bases). The CDR3 is made up of 16 amino acids. The germline V gene encodes CDR1 MDHEN and CDR2 SYDVKM. V shed 3 bases and J shed 0 bases, with 15 bases lying between them. CDR3 sequence: CASSFGAGVISYEQYF. The CDR3 coding sequence is TGTGCCAGCAGTTTTGGCGCAGGGGTAATCTCCTACGAGCAGTACTTC.

A note on this clone: Other DNA sequences from this sample encode an identical CDR3 as well. The chain couples TRBV6-6 to TRBJ2-1, with 7 positions matching TRBD1. Germline V gene lookup returns CDR1 MNHNY and CDR2 SVGAGI (reference sequence). This CDR3 has 13 residues. Trimming took 7 bases from V and 4 from J; bases not matched to a gene: 4. The CDR3 DNA follows: TGTGCCAGCACCAGGGACAGTTACAATGAGCAGTTCTTC. The encoded protein is CASTRDSYNEQFF.

Remarks on this clone: Additional DNA sequences in this sample encode the identical CDR3. The CDR3 bases are TGTGCCAGCAGCTTAGAAGCCTACAATGAGCAGTTCTTC. This translates into CASSLEAYNEQFF. The gene calls are TRBV5-6 and TRBJ2-1; D not certain. The CDR3 contains 13 residues. The V end lost 2 bases, the J end lost 2 bases, and 5 bases lay between the germline ends. CDR1 SGHDT and CDR2 YYEEEE come from the germline V gene. Supplemented by reference TRBV5-6 and TRBJ2-1, the full variable domain reads DAGVTQSPTHLIKTRGQQVTLRCSPKSGHDTVSWYQQALGQGPQFIFQYYEEEERQRGNFPDRFSGHQFPNYSSELNVNALLLGDSALYLCASSLEAYNEQFFGPGTRLTVL.

The chain recombines TRBV28 with TRBJ2-5, with 9 bases aligning to TRBD2. With 6 bases clipped from V and 4 bases from J, the junction kept 9 bases outside the gene matches. Per the germline V gene, CDR1 is MDHEN and CDR2 is SYDVKM. This CDR3 is 15 amino acids long. The CDR3 DNA follows: TGTGCCAGCAGAGGAGGAGGACTAGCGTTAGAGACCCAGTACTTC. Its translation: CASRGGGLALETQYF.

This chain connects TRBV19 to TRBJ2-7; D gene unclear. Germline CDR1 and CDR2: LNHDA and SQIVND (reference sequence). The ends were cut back, 5 bases at V and 0 bases at J, with 11 bases in the middle. This CDR3 has 14 amino acids. The CDR3 DNA sequence: TGTGCCAGTAGTTCGGCTGAGAGCTCCTACGAGCAGTACTTC. Its translation: CASSSAESSYEQYF.

A single count supports this clone. V is TRBV6-5 and J is TRBJ2-1, with a tentative D call TRBD1 (6 bases). This CDR3 is built from 14 residues. Trimming pared 6 bases from V and 0 bases from J, leaving 9 bases between. Per the germline V gene, CDR1 is MNHEY and CDR2 is SVGAGI. The CDR3 here is CASRGGASYNEQFF. The DNA of the CDR3 is TGTGCCAGCAGAGGGGGTGCCTCCTACAATGAGCAGTTCTTC.

The chain joins TRBV13 to TRBJ2-7; 8 nucleotides match TRBD1. Germline CDR1 PRHDT, CDR2 FYEKMQ (reference sequence). V shed 3 bases and J 4 bases; nucleotides not matched to a gene: 8. The CDR3 is 15 residues long. The DNA of the CDR3 is TGTGCCAGCAGCTTGCGGACAGGGATCGGTTACGAGCAGTACTTC. Encoded protein: CASSLRTGIGYEQYF.

The chain is built from TRBV5-8 and TRBJ2-3, with a possible D match to TRBD2 (6 bases). This CDR3 is 13 amino acids long. Germline V gene lookup returns CDR1 SGHTS and CDR2 YDEGEE. V was trimmed by 8 bases and J by 0 bases, leaving 10 bases between them. The DNA for the CDR3 is TGTGCCAGTGCTAGCGACAGCACAGATACGCAGTATTTT. It yields the protein CASASDSTDTQYF.

The chain is built from TRBV4-3 and TRBJ2-1; D remains unclear. In germline, CDR1 is LGHNA, CDR2 YSLEER. Between the trimmed V and J ends, which lost 1 base and 6 bases, there was a span of 22 bases. This CDR3 spans 18 amino acids. The CDR3 DNA follows: TGCGCCAGCAGCCAAGGGCCTAGGGTAGGCGCAAACGGCAATGAGCAGTTCTTC. The encoded protein is CASSQGPRVGANGNEQFF.

The V and J genes are TRBV5-1 and TRBJ2-1, with 7 bases aligning to TRBD2. Germline V gene sequence: CDR1 SGHRS, CDR2 YFSETQ. This CDR3 has 16 residues. Losses at the gene ends were 4 bases for V and 8 bases for J; bases not matched to a gene: 15. Here the CDR3 DNA reads TGCGCCAGCAGCCCGAGTCCGGGGGAGGGCCTCGATGAGCAGTTCTTC. As protein: CASSPSPGEGLDEQFF.

In regard to this clone: Other DNA sequences in the same sample also yield this CDR3. This chain uses TRBV27 with TRBJ2-1; D unresolved. V shed 0 bases and J shed 7 bases, with 7 bases lying between them. The CDR3 spans 13 residues. CDR1 and CDR2 from the germline V gene are MNHEY and SMNVEV (reference sequence). This chain's CDR3 is CASSLSSGNEQFF. The CDR3 nucleotides are TGTGCCAGCAGTTTATCGTCAGGAAATGAGCAGTTCTTC.

Remarks on this clone: In the same sample, other DNA sequences code for this CDR3. This chain connects TRBV13 to TRBJ1-2; D uncertain. Germline V gene sequence: CDR1 PRHDT, CDR2 FYEKMQ (reference sequence). V was pared by 4 bases and J by 2 bases, with 8 bases between. The CDR3 spans 13 residues. The CDR3 here is CASSSTENYGYTF. The CDR3 nucleotides read TGTGCCAGCAGCTCGACGGAAAACTATGGCTACACCTTC.

This sequence joins TRBV28 and TRBJ1-1, with TRBD1 matching 8 bases. Germline CDR1 is MDHEN and CDR2 is SYDVKM. J lost 5 bases, V lost 10 bases, and 15 bases had no gene match. This CDR3 spans 15 amino acids. As DNA, the CDR3 is TGTGCCACAGACAGGGGAACGAGGGCGGGGACTGAAGCTTTCTTT. Translated, it gives CATDRGTRAGTEAFF.

The V call is TRBV6-5, the J call TRBJ1-2; 7 bases match TRBD1. CDR1 is MNHEY, CDR2 SVGAGI, per germline. The CDR3 sequence is 15 residues long. The J segment lost 4 bases and the V segment lost 7 bases, leaving 12 bases of the junction unmatched. CDR3 region: CASTDREGAVYGYTF. Written as DNA, the CDR3 is TGTGCCAGCACCGACAGGGAGGGGGCGGTCTATGGCTACACCTTC.

V gene TRBV7-8 combines with J gene TRBJ2-7; the D gene is possibly TRBD1 (5 bases). The CDR3 is 13 amino acids. Germline loops: CDR1 SGHVS, CDR2 FQNEAQ. Trimming cost V 4 bases and J 3 bases, with 10 bases left between them. The CDR3 nucleotides read TGTGCCAGCAGCTATAGGGGTGTCTACGAGCAGTACTTC. It codes for CASSYRGVYEQYF.

CDR3 DNA: TGTGCCAGCAAAGACAGGGGTGAGTTGTACGAGCAGTACTTC. It yields the protein CASKDRGELYEQYF. The chain employs TRBV18 and TRBJ2-7; TRBD1 agrees at 8 bases. This CDR3 region has 14 residues. V lost 8 bases, J lost 4 bases, and 10 bases stayed unmatched. CDR1 is KGHSH and CDR2 is LQKENI in the germline V gene.

The chain couples TRBV27 to TRBJ2-2, with D uncertain. The CDR3 covers 13 residues. V lost 6 bases and J lost 1, with 6 bases in between. Germline CDR1 reads MNHEY; CDR2 reads SMNVEV (reference sequence). The CDR3: CASSVMNTGELFF. CDR3 in DNA: TGTGCCAGCAGCGTAATGAACACCGGGGAGCTGTTTTTT.

The chain is built from TRBV9 and TRBJ1-3; a possible D gene is TRBD1 (5 bases). This CDR3 is 17 amino acids long. CDR1 and CDR2 (germline): SGDLS, YYNGEE. V gave up 0 bases and J gave up 2 bases, with 15 bases separating them. This CDR3 reads CASSVERGGVPGNTIYF. Written as DNA, the CDR3 is TGTGCCAGCAGCGTAGAGAGGGGTGGAGTACCTGGAAACACCATATATTTT.

This chain uses TRBV7-9 with TRBJ1-2; D might be TRBD1 (5 bases). CDR1 is SEHNR and CDR2 is FQNEAQ in the germline V gene (reference sequence). The CDR3 is 16 residues long. V lost 3 bases and J 6 bases, leaving 20 bases between the germline ends. The CDR3 DNA reads TGTGCCAGCAGCTTTTCCCTCGGGCCTGGGGGTCATGGCTACACCTTC. Amino acid sequence: CASSFSLGPGGHGYTF.

In DNA, the CDR3 is TGTGCCAGCAGCATGGACTTTGAAGCTTTCTTT. Protein sequence: CASSMDFEAFF. V usage is TRBV7-2 and J usage is TRBJ1-1, with D uncertain. V was trimmed by 5 bases and J by 7 bases, leaving 8 bases between them. Germline V gene sequence: CDR1 SGHTA, CDR2 FQGNSA. The length of the CDR3 is 11 residues.

The chain is built from TRBV27 and TRBJ2-7, with 9 bases fitting TRBD1. The germline CDR1 and CDR2 sequences are MNHEY and SMNVEV (reference sequence). The length of the CDR3 is 15 residues. V was pared by 2 bases and J by 6 bases, with 8 bases of the junction left unmatched. CDR3 sequence: CASSLTGTGILEQYF. The CDR3 nucleotides read TGTGCCAGCAGTTTAACGGGGACAGGGATCCTCGAGCAGTACTTC.

The chain uses TRBV6-5 and TRBJ2-1; D is unresolved. Germline CDR1 is MNHEY and CDR2 is SVGAGI. This CDR3 is built from 13 residues. With 2 bases removed from V and 9 bases from J, the gap between germline ends came to 11 bases. CDR3 region: CASSYHLALEQFF. The DNA for the CDR3 is TGTGCCAGCAGTTACCATTTGGCCCTTGAGCAGTTCTTC.

The chain recombines TRBV6-6 with TRBJ1-5; weak D call: TRBD1 (5 bases). From germline, CDR1 is MNHNY and CDR2 SVGAGI (reference sequence). The CDR3 is made up of 15 amino acids. V lost 2 bases to trimming and J lost 1 base, with 9 bases between them. The CDR3 reads CASSYGWGSNQPQHF. The CDR3 nucleotides are TGTGCCAGCAGTTACGGGTGGGGGAGCAATCAGCCCCAGCATTTT.